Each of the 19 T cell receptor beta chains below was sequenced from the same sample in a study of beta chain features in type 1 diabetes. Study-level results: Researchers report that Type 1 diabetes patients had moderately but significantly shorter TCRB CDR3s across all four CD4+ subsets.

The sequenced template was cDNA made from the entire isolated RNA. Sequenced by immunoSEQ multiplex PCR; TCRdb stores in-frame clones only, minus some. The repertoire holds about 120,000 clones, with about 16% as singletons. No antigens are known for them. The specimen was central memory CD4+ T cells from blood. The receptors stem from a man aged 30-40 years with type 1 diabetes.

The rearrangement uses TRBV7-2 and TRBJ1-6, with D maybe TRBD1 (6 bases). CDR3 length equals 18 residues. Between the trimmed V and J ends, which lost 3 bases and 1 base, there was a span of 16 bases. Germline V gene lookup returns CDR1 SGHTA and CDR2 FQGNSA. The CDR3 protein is CASSFGPGANSYNSPLHF. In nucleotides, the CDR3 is TGTGCCAGCAGCTTCGGCCCGGGGGCAAATTCCTATAATTCACCCCTCCACTTT.

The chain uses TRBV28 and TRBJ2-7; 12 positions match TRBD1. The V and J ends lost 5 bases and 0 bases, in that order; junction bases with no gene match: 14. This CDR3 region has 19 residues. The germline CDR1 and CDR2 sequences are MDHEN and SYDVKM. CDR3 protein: CASSPIEGTGGPFSYEQYF. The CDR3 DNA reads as TGTGCCAGCAGTCCTATCGAGGGGACAGGGGGCCCCTTCTCCTACGAGCAGTACTTC.

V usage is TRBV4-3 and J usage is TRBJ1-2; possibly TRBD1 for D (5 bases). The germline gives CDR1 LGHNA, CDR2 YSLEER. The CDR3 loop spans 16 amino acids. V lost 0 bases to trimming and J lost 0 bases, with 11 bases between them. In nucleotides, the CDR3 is TGCGCCAGCAGCCAAGAATCAGGGCGCACTAACTATGGCTACACCTTC. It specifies CASSQESGRTNYGYTF.

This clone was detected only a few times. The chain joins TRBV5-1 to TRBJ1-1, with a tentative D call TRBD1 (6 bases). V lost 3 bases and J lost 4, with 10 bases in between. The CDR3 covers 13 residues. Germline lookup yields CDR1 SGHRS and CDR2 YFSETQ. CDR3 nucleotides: TGCGCCAGCAGCTACTCAGGGGTCACTGAAGCTTTCTTT. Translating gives CASSYSGVTEAFF.

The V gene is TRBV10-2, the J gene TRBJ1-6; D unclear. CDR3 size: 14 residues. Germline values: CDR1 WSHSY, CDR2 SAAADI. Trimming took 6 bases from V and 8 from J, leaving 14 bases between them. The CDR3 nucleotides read TGCGCCAGCAGAGAAGGCAGGTCGGATTCACCCCTCCACTTT. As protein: CASREGRSDSPLHF.

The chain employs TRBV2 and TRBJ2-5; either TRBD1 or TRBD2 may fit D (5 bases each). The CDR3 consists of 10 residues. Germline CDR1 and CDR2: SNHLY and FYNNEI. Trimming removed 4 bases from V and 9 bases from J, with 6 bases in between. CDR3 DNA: TGTGCCAGCAGTGGGGGGTCCCAGTACTTC. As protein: CASSGGSQYF.

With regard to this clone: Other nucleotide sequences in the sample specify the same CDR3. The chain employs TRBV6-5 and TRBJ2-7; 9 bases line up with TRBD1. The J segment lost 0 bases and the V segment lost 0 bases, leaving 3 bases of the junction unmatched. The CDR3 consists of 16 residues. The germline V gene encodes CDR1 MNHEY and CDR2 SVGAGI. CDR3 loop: CASSYSTGGSSYEQYF. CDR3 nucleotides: TGTGCCAGCAGTTACTCGACAGGGGGTAGCTCCTACGAGCAGTACTTC.

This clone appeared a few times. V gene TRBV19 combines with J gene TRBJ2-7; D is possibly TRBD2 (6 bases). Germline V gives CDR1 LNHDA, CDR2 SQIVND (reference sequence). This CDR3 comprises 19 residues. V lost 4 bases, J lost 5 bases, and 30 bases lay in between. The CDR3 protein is CASSTPPGTGDFRDDEQYF. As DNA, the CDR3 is TGTGCCAGTAGTACTCCCCCCGGGACCGGGGACTTCCGGGACGACGAGCAGTACTTC. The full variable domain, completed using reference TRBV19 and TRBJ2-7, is DGGITQSPKYLFRKEGQNVTLSCEQNLNHDAMYWYRQDPGQGLRLIYYSQIVNDFQKGDIAEGYSVSREKKESFPLTVTSAQKNPTAFYLCASSTPPGTGDFRDDEQYFGPGTRLTVT.

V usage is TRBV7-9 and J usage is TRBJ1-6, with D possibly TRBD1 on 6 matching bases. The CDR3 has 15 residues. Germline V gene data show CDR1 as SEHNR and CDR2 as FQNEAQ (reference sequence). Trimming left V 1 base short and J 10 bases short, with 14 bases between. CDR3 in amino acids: CASSLGPQGISPLHF. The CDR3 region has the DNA TGTGCCAGCAGCTTAGGGCCACAGGGTATATCACCCCTCCACTTT.

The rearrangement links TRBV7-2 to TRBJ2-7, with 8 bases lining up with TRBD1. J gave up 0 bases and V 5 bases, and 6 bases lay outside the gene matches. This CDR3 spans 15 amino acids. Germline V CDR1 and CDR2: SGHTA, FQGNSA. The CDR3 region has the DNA TGTGCCAGCAGCGCAAGGGGGACAGGCTCCTACGAGCAGTACTTC. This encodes CASSARGTGSYEQYF.

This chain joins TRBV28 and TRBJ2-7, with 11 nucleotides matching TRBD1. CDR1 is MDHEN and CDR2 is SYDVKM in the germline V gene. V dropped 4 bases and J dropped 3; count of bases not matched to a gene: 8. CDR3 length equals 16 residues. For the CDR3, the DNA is TGTGCCAGCAGTTCCCACGGACAGGGGGCGAGCTACGAGCAGTACTTC. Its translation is CASSSHGQGASYEQYF.

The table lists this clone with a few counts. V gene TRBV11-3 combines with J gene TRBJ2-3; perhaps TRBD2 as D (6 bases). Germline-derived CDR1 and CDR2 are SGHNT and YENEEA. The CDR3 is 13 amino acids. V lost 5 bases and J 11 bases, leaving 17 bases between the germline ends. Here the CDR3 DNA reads TGTGCCAGCAGCGTGACAGCCGTCGGGGGGCAGTATTTT. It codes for CASSVTAVGGQYF.

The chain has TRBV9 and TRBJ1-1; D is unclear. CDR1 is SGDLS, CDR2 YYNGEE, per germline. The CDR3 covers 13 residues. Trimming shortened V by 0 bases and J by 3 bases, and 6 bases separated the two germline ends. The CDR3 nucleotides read TGTGCCAGCAGCGTAGCATACGACACTGAAGCTTTCTTT. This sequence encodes CASSVAYDTEAFF.

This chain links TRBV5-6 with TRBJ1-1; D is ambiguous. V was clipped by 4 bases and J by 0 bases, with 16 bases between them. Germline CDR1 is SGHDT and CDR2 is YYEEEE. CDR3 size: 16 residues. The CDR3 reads CASSPTSSHMNTEAFF. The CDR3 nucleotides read TGTGCCAGCAGCCCAACTTCGTCCCATATGAACACTGAAGCTTTCTTT.

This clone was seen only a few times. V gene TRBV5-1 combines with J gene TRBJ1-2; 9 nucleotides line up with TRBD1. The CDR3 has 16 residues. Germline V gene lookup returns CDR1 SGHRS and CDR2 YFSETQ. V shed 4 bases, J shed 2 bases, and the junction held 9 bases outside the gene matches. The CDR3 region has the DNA TGCGCCAGCAGCCCACAATCCGGGACAGGGAACTATGGCTACACCTTC. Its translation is CASSPQSGTGNYGYTF.

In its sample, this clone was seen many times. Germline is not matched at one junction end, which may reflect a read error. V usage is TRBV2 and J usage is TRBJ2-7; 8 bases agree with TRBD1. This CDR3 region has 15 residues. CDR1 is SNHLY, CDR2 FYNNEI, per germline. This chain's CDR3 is CASTERPGGVYEQYF. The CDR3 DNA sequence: TGTGCCAGCACTGAACGTCCAGGGGGCGTCTACGAGCAGTACTTC.

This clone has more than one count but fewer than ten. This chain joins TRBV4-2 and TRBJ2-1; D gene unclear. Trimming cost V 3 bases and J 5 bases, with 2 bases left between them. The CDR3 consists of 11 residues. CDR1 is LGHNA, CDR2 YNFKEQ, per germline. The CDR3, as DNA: TGTGCCAGCAGCCAGAACAATGAGCAGTTCTTC. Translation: CASSQNNEQFF.

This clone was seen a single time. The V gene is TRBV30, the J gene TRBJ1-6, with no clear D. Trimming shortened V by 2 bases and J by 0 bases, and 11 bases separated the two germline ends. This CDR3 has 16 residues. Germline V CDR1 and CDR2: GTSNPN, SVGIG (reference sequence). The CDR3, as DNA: TGTGCCTGGAGTTCGGCCGGGAGCTCCTATAATTCACCCCTCCACTTT. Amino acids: CAWSSAGSSYNSPLHF. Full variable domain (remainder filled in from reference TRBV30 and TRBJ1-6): SQTIHQWPATLVQPVGSPLSLECTVEGTSNPNLYWYRQAAGRGLQLLFYSVGIGQISSEVPQNLSASRPQDRQFILSSKKLLLSDSGFYLCAWSSAGSSYNSPLHFGNGTRLTVT.

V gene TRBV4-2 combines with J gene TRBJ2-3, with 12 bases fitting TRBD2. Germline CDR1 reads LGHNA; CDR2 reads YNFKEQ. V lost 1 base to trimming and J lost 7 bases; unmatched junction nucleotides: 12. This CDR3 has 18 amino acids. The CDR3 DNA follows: TGTGCCAGCAGCCAAGCAAACCCGACTAGCGGGAGCGCATATACGCAGTATTTT. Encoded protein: CASSQANPTSGSAYTQYF.